Below are 2 T cell receptor beta chains sequenced from a single sample in a study of cytomegalovirus exposure and HLA in healthy donors. The PCR used 60 Vbeta and 13 Jbeta primers. Profiled with immunoSEQ multiplex PCR; TCRdb holds only in-frame clones, not every one. The sample has approximately 68,000 clones; the top ten hold 7.5% to 8%. Input material: PBMCs. Receptor source: a female donor in good health and CMV-seropositive.

V is TRBV6-5 and J is TRBJ1-2, with TRBD1 matching over 11 bases. This CDR3 contains 13 residues. V dropped 6 bases and J dropped 5; count of bases not matched to a gene: 2. Germline values: CDR1 MNHEY, CDR2 SVGAGI. CDR3 bases: TGTGCCAGCAGGCGGGACAGGGGGTATGGCTACACCTTC. This gives the protein CASRRDRGYGYTF.

In regard to this clone: This specimen includes other DNA sequences encoding the same CDR3. The chain employs TRBV7-2 and TRBJ1-5; D is unclear. Germline V gene sequence: CDR1 SGHTA, CDR2 FQGNSA. CDR3 length: 15 amino acids. V dropped 2 bases and J dropped 0 bases, with 8 bases sitting between them. The CDR3 nucleotides read TGTGCCAGCAGCTTAAACAGAAATAGCAATCAGCCCCAGCATTTT. Translating it yields CASSLNRNSNQPQHF.